This T cell receptor (beta chain) was recorded in a study of blood T cell repertoires in COVID-19. Looking at the study overall: From T cells, B-cell-depleted T cells, or PBMCs came the material, which was cDNA or gDNA.

Exposed enrollees encountered a COVID-19 case at some point within 2 weeks before study entry. Study processing details: Reference gene primer amplification yielded estimated nucleated cell counts. The method was immunoSEQ multiplex PCR; TCRdb's version includes in-frame clones alone and lacks a portion of them. Clone size and V and J calls were adopted from that table, with D and trimming inferred from the DNA. The sample lists roughly 270,000 clones, roughly 80% occurring once. This CDR3 contains 15 residues. In germline, CDR1 is SEHNR, CDR2 FQNEAQ (reference sequence). J gave up 5 bases and V 6 bases, and 10 bases lay outside the gene matches.

The clonotype comes from a man in his forties who had been exposed to COVID-19. The V and J genes are TRBV7-9 and TRBJ1-1, with 9 bases identical to TRBD1. Sequenced: PBMCs or T cells enriched from blood (not recorded which). The CDR3 DNA sequence: TGTGCCAGCAGTCAACCTGGACAGGGGAAAACTGAAGCTTTCTTT. Encoded protein: CASSQPGQGKTEAFF.